This TCR beta chain originates from a study of blood T cell repertoires in COVID-19. On the study more broadly: Acute-phase and convalescent COVID-19 samples originated in the United States, Italy and Spain. T cells, B-cell-depleted T cells, or PBMCs supplied cDNA or gDNA.

Cohorts were based on clinical histories the participants reported. Two negative PCRs, clearance, or symptom resolution were required of recovered Cohort 3 donors. The CDR3 is 13 residues long. Germline CDR1 SGHRS, CDR2 YFSETQ. Trimming pared 1 base from V and 8 bases from J, leaving 10 bases between. Generated by immunoSEQ multiplex PCR, the TCRdb table keeps only in-frame clones and is missing some. The sample records approximately 450,000 clones, around 89% being singletons. The chain employs TRBV5-1 and TRBJ2-1; D unresolved. The sequence was collected from a man aged 25 to 40 who had recovered from COVID-19. The specimen was PBMCs or T cells enriched from blood (not recorded which). The CDR3: CASSLPSTDEQFF. Written as DNA, the CDR3 is TGCGCCAGCAGCTTGCCGTCTACCGATGAGCAGTTCTTC.